This T cell receptor beta chain is from a study of T cell changes during pregnancy in multiple sclerosis. Assay: immunoSEQ multiplex PCR; the TCRdb copy retains only in-frame clones and omits some. In the table there are tens of thousands of clones, roughly 90% of which are singletons. Trimming left V 5 bases short and J 4 bases short, with 15 bases between. The length of the CDR3 is 14 residues. Germline V gene lookup returns CDR1 GTSNPN and CDR2 SVGIG (reference sequence). The chain links TRBV30 to TRBJ2-1, with a possible D match to TRBD2 (6 bases). Source: CD8+ T cells from peripheral blood mononuclear cells, taken before pregnancy. This TCR was sampled from a female donor with multiple sclerosis, enrolled in a pregnancy study. The DNA of the CDR3 is TGTGCCTGGGGAGGAGGGGACGGATACAATGAGCAGTTCTTC. This sequence encodes CAWGGGDGYNEQFF.